The present TCR beta chain was sequenced within a study of CD8+ T cells in alopecia areata. Treatment of the sample: oral pan-JAK inhibitor, 5-10 mg twice daily. RNA was extracted and reverse transcribed into cDNA as the sequencing template. Sequencing was performed with immunoSEQ multiplex PCR; in TCRdb, only in-frame clones are kept and a portion is missing. The top ten hold 1.6% of the sample, which has about 210,000 clones, more than 45% seen once. The sample consisted of CD4+ T cells sorted from blood, taken at week 4, from a patient treated with tofacitinib. The sequence came from a human donor with alopecia areata.

The CDR3 DNA reads as TGTGCCAGCAGGACAGGGGCCAATTTTCAGCCCCAGCATTTT. Its translation: CASRTGANFQPQHF. V is TRBV2 and J is TRBJ1-5; TRBD1 aligns across 8 bases. The V segment lost 6 bases and the J segment 6 bases; nucleotides outside the gene matches: 7. The CDR3 has 14 residues. Germline loops: CDR1 SNHLY, CDR2 FYNNEI.